Below are 5 T cell receptor beta chains sequenced from a single sample in a study of T cell repertoires in cytomegalovirus infection. No antigen has been assigned to these receptors. From the reads, TCRdb called clonotypes with MiXCR, one entry per CDR3 protein. The profile shows 570,000 or so distinct CDR3 sequences, roughly 43% of them singletons. The source was cultured PBMCs, collected from culture after CMV antigen stimulation. These receptor sequences come from a human donor in good health (CMV status not recorded). Some clones in this sample may be carry-over from other donors' samples.

V usage is TRBV28 and J usage is TRBJ2-7; 8 nucleotides match TRBD2. The CDR3 has 14 residues. V was pared by 5 bases and J by 2 bases, with 5 bases of the junction left unmatched. Looked up from germline, CDR1 is MDHEN and CDR2 is SYDVKM. CDR3 residues: CASSREGFTYEQYF. For the CDR3, the DNA is TGTGCCAGCAGTCGGGAGGGGTTTACCTACGAGCAGTACTTC.

This chain links TRBV5-1 with TRBJ1-4; perhaps TRBD1 as D (5 bases). The V end lost 4 bases, the J end lost 3 bases, and 10 bases lay between the germline ends. CDR1 is SGHRS and CDR2 is YFSETQ in the germline V gene. The CDR3 contains 14 residues. The CDR3 DNA is TGCGCCAGCAGCCGGGGCCTCCCTAATGAAAAACTGTTTTTT. Translation: CASSRGLPNEKLFF.

Here the CDR3 reads CASSPTGGVKFF. CDR3 bases: TGTGCCAGCAGTCCAACAGGGGGCGTTAAGTTCTTC. This chain links TRBV2 with TRBJ2-1, with TRBD1 matching over 9 bases. CDR1 is SNHLY, CDR2 FYNNEI, per germline. The CDR3 covers 12 residues. V dropped 5 bases and J dropped 14; count of bases not matched to a gene: 7. The whole variable domain, filled in from reference TRBV2 and TRBJ2-1, reads EPEVTQTPSHQVTQMGQEVILRCVPISNHLYFYWYRQILGQKVEFLVSFYNNEISEKSEIFDDQFSVERPDGSNFTLKIRSTKLEDSAMYFCASSPTGGVKFFGPGTRLTVL.

The chain has TRBV7-2 and TRBJ2-3; a possible D gene is TRBD2 (6 bases). Germline V gene lookup returns CDR1 SGHTA and CDR2 FQGNSA. This CDR3 is 17 amino acids long. Trimming cost V 1 base and J 7 bases, with 21 bases left between them. Here the CDR3 reads CASSLVLGGGVRNTQYF. The DNA of the CDR3 is TGTGCCAGCAGCTTAGTCCTCGGGGGAGGTGTTAGGAATACGCAGTATTTT.

The V and J genes are TRBV2 and TRBJ1-2; D might be TRBD1 (6 bases). The germline V gene has CDR1 SNHLY and CDR2 FYNNEI. This CDR3 is 13 amino acids long. V was shortened by 7 bases and J by 4 bases, with 13 bases between the two germline ends. The CDR3 spells CASNRGAVYGYTF. CDR3 sequence (DNA): TGTGCCAGCAACCGGGGGGCGGTCTATGGCTACACCTTC.